This is a list of T cell receptor beta chains from one sample in a study of T cell changes during pregnancy in multiple sclerosis. TCRdb's table, derived via immunoSEQ multiplex PCR, lists solely in-frame clones and lacks some. This sample has about 39,000 clones; approximately 90% occur once, and the top ten carry 26%. The sequencing here drew on CD8+ T cells from peripheral blood mononuclear cells, taken before pregnancy. Source of these receptors: a female donor with multiple sclerosis, enrolled in a pregnancy study. Both conserved end residues are part of each CDR3. Fields, in order: CDR3 length, D gene, V gene, J gene, clone size, CDR3 protein, CDR3 DNA. The D gene is left open where the match is weak. Part of the rows lack a size; the others show once, few, many or a class for expanded clones.

len: 13; d_gene: -; v_gene: TRBV10-3; j_gene: TRBJ2-2; abundance: once; CDR3aa: CAISGVVAGELFF; CDR3nt: TGTGCCATCAGCGGGGTAGTCGCCGGGGAGCTGTTTTTT
len: 14; d_gene: -; v_gene: TRBV6-5; j_gene: TRBJ1-2; abundance: -; CDR3aa: CASSYSGSTNGYTF; CDR3nt: TGTGCCAGCAGTTACTCGGGGAGTACCAATGGCTACACCTTC
len: 15; d_gene: -; v_gene: TRBV27; j_gene: TRBJ1-4; abundance: -; CDR3aa: CASSSRGLIREKLFF; CDR3nt: TGTGCCAGCAGTTCCCGAGGGCTCATACGAGAAAAACTGTTTTTT
len: 16; d_gene: -; v_gene: TRBV19; j_gene: TRBJ1-2; abundance: -; CDR3aa: CASSTVEGTGGSGYTF; CDR3nt: TGTGCCAGTAGTACCGTGGAGGGGACGGGCGGAAGCGGCTACACCTTC
len: 13; d_gene: -; v_gene: TRBV7-8; j_gene: TRBJ2-7; abundance: -; CDR3aa: CASSPTGTYEQYF; CDR3nt: TGTGCCAGCAGCCCGACAGGCACCTACGAGCAGTACTTC
len: 15; d_gene: -; v_gene: TRBV6-1; j_gene: TRBJ1-4; abundance: -; CDR3aa: CASSQGEGLREKLFF; CDR3nt: TGTGCCAGCAGTCAAGGGGAGGGTTTGAGGGAAAAACTGTTTTTT
len: 15; d_gene: -; v_gene: TRBV7-9; j_gene: TRBJ1-2; abundance: -; CDR3aa: CASSMPEARHYGYTF; CDR3nt: TGTGCCAGCAGCATGCCAGAAGCGCGACACTATGGCTACACCTTC
len: 12; d_gene: TRBD1; v_gene: TRBV19; j_gene: TRBJ1-1; abundance: few; CDR3aa: CASTLGQAEAFF; CDR3nt: TGTGCCAGTACCCTTGGACAGGCTGAAGCTTTCTTT
len: 17; d_gene: -; v_gene: TRBV10-1; j_gene: TRBJ1-3; abundance: -; CDR3aa: CASSETTGSNSGNTIYF; CDR3nt: TGCGCCAGCAGTGAGACAACAGGGAGCAACTCTGGAAACACCATATATTTT
len: 14; d_gene: TRBD1; v_gene: TRBV9; j_gene: TRBJ2-7; abundance: -; CDR3aa: CASSARTGAHEQYF; CDR3nt: TGTGCCAGCAGCGCCCGGACAGGGGCCCACGAGCAGTACTTC
len: 11; d_gene: -; v_gene: TRBV9; j_gene: TRBJ1-2; abundance: -; CDR3aa: CASGGQAHYTF; CDR3nt: TGTGCCAGCGGCGGGCAGGCCCACTACACCTTC
len: 11; d_gene: -; v_gene: TRBV27; j_gene: TRBJ2-7; abundance: -; CDR3aa: CASSSLTEQYF; CDR3nt: TGTGCCAGCAGTTCCTTGACAGAGCAGTACTTC
len: 14; d_gene: -; v_gene: TRBV7-3; j_gene: TRBJ2-1; abundance: few; CDR3aa: CASSLGGGYNEQFF; CDR3nt: TGTGCCAGCAGCTTAGGGGGCGGCTACAATGAGCAGTTCTTC
len: 11; d_gene: -; v_gene: TRBV4-1; j_gene: TRBJ2-2; abundance: -; CDR3aa: CASRATGELFF; CDR3nt: TGCGCCAGCAGGGCCACCGGGGAGCTGTTTTTT
len: 15; d_gene: -; v_gene: TRBV27; j_gene: TRBJ1-2; abundance: -; CDR3aa: CASSLTPRGSGGYTF; CDR3nt: TGTGCCAGCAGTTTAACCCCTAGAGGGTCGGGTGGCTACACCTTC
len: 15; d_gene: -; v_gene: TRBV6-5; j_gene: TRBJ1-5; abundance: once; CDR3aa: CASRYREYSNQPQHF; CDR3nt: TGTGCCAGCAGATACAGGGAGTATAGCAATCAGCCCCAGCATTTT
len: 15; d_gene: -; v_gene: TRBV13; j_gene: TRBJ1-4; abundance: -; CDR3aa: CASSLRLEGNEKLFF; CDR3nt: TGTGCCAGCAGCTTAAGACTGGAGGGAAATGAAAAACTGTTTTTT
len: 13; d_gene: -; v_gene: TRBV7-9; j_gene: TRBJ2-3; abundance: -; CDR3aa: CASSHQGADTQYF; CDR3nt: TGTGCCAGCAGCCACCAGGGTGCCGATACGCAGTATTTT
len: 17; d_gene: -; v_gene: TRBV5-8; j_gene: TRBJ1-2; abundance: -; CDR3aa: CASSYRQGKRGNYGYTF; CDR3nt: TGTGCCAGCAGCTATCGGCAGGGGAAACGGGGCAACTATGGCTACACCTTC
len: 15; d_gene: TRBD2; v_gene: TRBV4-1; j_gene: TRBJ2-5; abundance: -; CDR3aa: CASSQTPGRSETQYF; CDR3nt: TGCGCCAGCAGCCAAACCCCCGGGAGGTCGGAGACCCAGTACTTC
len: 13; d_gene: -; v_gene: TRBV2; j_gene: TRBJ1-1; abundance: -; CDR3aa: CATLKQGGREAFF; CDR3nt: TGTGCCACCTTAAAGCAGGGCGGGAGAGAAGCTTTCTTT
len: 15; d_gene: -; v_gene: TRBV7-8; j_gene: TRBJ2-5; abundance: -; CDR3aa: CASSSIGGDRETQYF; CDR3nt: TGTGCCAGCAGCTCCATCGGGGGTGATCGGGAGACCCAGTACTTC
len: 15; d_gene: -; v_gene: TRBV28; j_gene: TRBJ2-5; abundance: -; CDR3aa: CASSLFRGSQETQYF; CDR3nt: TGTGCCAGCAGTTTATTTCGGGGTAGCCAAGAGACCCAGTACTTC